Listed here is a single T cell receptor (beta chain). This record comes from a study of T cell responses to AZD1222 COVID-19 vaccine. From germline, CDR1 is LGHDT and CDR2 YNNKEL (reference sequence). With 4 bases removed from V and 12 bases from J, the gap between germline ends came to 13 bases. This CDR3 contains 12 residues. Data came from immunoSEQ multiplex PCR; TCRdb stores just in-frame clones and leaves some out. The sample lists about 110,000 clones, 80% to 95% seen once, with 2% to 2.5% in the top ten. V and J are TRBV3-1 (or the pseudogene TRBV3-2) and TRBJ2-1; D tentatively reads TRBD1 or TRBD2 (5 bases each). This clonotype originated in an adult who received the AZD1222 COVID-19 vaccine. This specimen consisted of peripheral blood, obtained 28 days after the second AZD1222 dose. The DNA of the CDR3 is TGTGCCAGCAGCCCCGGGGCCTTTCGGCAGTTCTTC. Protein: CASSPGAFRQFF.